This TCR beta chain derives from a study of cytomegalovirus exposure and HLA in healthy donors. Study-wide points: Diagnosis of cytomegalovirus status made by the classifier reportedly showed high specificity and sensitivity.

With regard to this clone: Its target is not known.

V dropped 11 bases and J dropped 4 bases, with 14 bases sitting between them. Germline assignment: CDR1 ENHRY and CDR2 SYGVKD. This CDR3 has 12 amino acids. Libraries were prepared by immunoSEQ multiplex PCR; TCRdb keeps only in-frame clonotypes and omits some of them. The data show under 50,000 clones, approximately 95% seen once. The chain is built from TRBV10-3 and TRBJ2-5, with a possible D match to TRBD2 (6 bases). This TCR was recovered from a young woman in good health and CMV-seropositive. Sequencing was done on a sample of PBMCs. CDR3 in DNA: TGTGCCGCGACTAGTTCAGGAGAGACCCAGTACTTC. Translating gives CAATSSGETQYF.